This entry describes one T cell receptor (beta chain). What it binds is unknown. Primers for the PCR totalled 60 Vbeta and 13 Jbeta. Clones were sequenced by immunoSEQ multiplex PCR, and TCRdb holds only the in-frame ones, with some missing. Among about 73,000 clones listed, 75% were seen once. Germline values: CDR1 SNHLY, CDR2 FYNNEI. V shed 6 bases and J 15 bases; nucleotides not matched to a gene: 10. There are 12 residues in the CDR3. This specimen belongs to a study of cytomegalovirus exposure and HLA in healthy donors. Study-level findings and limits: The study flagged roughly 150 TCR beta chains as cytomegalovirus-associated.

The TCR comes from a man between 65 and 85 years old in good health and CMV-seronegative. The sample consisted of PBMCs. The rearrangement joins TRBV2 to TRBJ2-1, with TRBD1 matching 8 bases. The CDR3, as DNA: TGTGCCAGCAGCCTCGGACAGGGCCGATGGTTCTTC. Amino acid sequence: CASSLGQGRWFF.